This TCR beta chain was found in a study of T cell clones after liver transplantation. This table comes from immunoSEQ multiplex PCR, and its TCRdb copy is limited to in-frame clones, with some not included. The data contain tens of thousands of clones, 86% of them seen just once; the ten biggest clones take up under 15%. Sequencing used CD8+ T cells from blood, obtained 12 months after liver transplant. The receptor was isolated from a human patient who received a liver transplant. Some T cells may be the graft donor's.

The CDR3 spells CASSLAWISGLADYNEQFF. The CDR3 nucleotides are TGTGCCAGCAGCTTAGCGTGGATTTCGGGACTAGCGGACTACAATGAGCAGTTCTTC. The chain combines TRBV7-2 with TRBJ2-1; TRBD2 agrees at 11 bases. CDR1 is SGHTA and CDR2 is FQGNSA in the germline V gene. There are 19 residues in the CDR3. The J segment lost 3 bases and the V segment lost 0 bases, leaving 10 bases of the junction unmatched.